This T cell receptor beta chain was identified during a study of CDR3 diversity in severe acne. For this clonotype: As the CDR3 is not closed by the conserved phenylalanine or tryptophan, this likely results from a read error. No DNA is shown, since the ends of the CDR3 on it are uncertain; the CDR3 is the one TCRdb lists.

TCRdb passed the PCR reads through MiXCR, listing each CDR3 protein once. Of approximately 90,000 distinct CDR3 sequences listed, 48% are singletons. Per germline, CDR1 DFQATT and CDR2 SNEGSKA (reference sequence). The CDR3 is 16 residues long, counting both termini. The chain has TRBV20-1 and TRBJ2-6; TRBD1 is taken as the D call from the table, unchecked against the DNA. This receptor was identified in a male donor in good health, serving as a control. Sequenced: blood. The CDR3: CSASGGAISGANVLVL.